This TCR beta chain came from a study of T-cell reconstitution after alpha-beta-depleted transplantation in children. The germline V gene has CDR1 DFQATT and CDR2 SNEGSKA (reference sequence). The CDR3 is 12 residues long. Unique molecular identifiers were built into the TCRbeta library. MiXCR was run by TCRdb on the PCR reads, yielding one entry per CDR3 protein. Of roughly 500,000 distinct CDR3 sequences listed, approximately 32% were seen once; the top ten hold approximately 2.3%. This clonotype was seen only a few times. The chain combines TRBV20-1 with TRBJ2-1, with 7 bases matching TRBD2. The receptor was derived from a human donor who donated a stem cell graft to a child with aplastic anemia. The sample consisted of PBMCs from the stem cell graft donor, taken from the stem cell graft. The CDR3, as DNA: TGCAGGGGCGCAAGGACTAGCAATGAGCAGTTCTTC. As protein: CRGARTSNEQFF.